Reported below is one T cell receptor (beta chain). Per germline, CDR1 SGHRS and CDR2 YFSETQ. Trimming removed 4 bases from V and 7 bases from J; junction bases left unmatched: 11. There are 14 residues in the CDR3. The data were obtained in a study of T cell responses to AZD1222 COVID-19 vaccine. Generated by immunoSEQ multiplex PCR, the TCRdb table keeps only in-frame clones and is missing some. Among approximately 92,000 clones, about nine tenths were seen once, and the ten largest hold around 6.8%. The source was peripheral blood, collected on day 0 of AZD1222 vaccination. The chain couples TRBV5-1 to TRBJ2-7; 7 positions agree with TRBD2. This TCR was recovered from an adult in good health. The CDR3 DNA follows: TGCGCCAGCAGCACCGGGACTATGAGATCAGAGCAGTACTTC. It encodes CASSTGTMRSEQYF.